These 28 T cell receptor beta chains share one sample of origin, sequenced in a study of spatial heterogeneity in lung cancer. The time point: blood at routine non-recurrence follow-up after resection. From tumor, nontumor lung or frozen PBMC, whole RNA was taken unsorted for sequencing. In TCRdb, the 5' RACE reads were re-called with MiXCR into one record per CDR3 protein. The sample has some 110,000 distinct CDR3 sequences; 12% are singletons. The starting material was PBMCs, obtained at follow-up. These receptor sequences come from a male donor with early-stage non-small cell lung cancer.

This chain uses TRBV5-4 with TRBJ1-1; D gene unclear. The CDR3 consists of 15 residues. Germline CDR1 reads SGHNT; CDR2 reads YYREEE (reference sequence). Trimming pared 3 bases from V and 1 base from J, leaving 13 bases between. CDR3 residues: CASSSRPTGNTEAFF. In DNA form, the CDR3 reads TGTGCCAGCAGCTCCCGACCTACCGGGAACACTGAAGCTTTCTTT.

This clonotype has ten or more counts. The rearrangement uses TRBV6-5 and TRBJ2-5, with TRBD2 identical over 7 bases. This CDR3 has 13 amino acids. V gave up 10 bases and J gave up 2 bases; unmatched junction bases: 7. CDR1 is MNHEY, CDR2 SVGAGI, per germline. The CDR3 DNA reads as TGTGCCACGGGAGGTGAAGGGCAAGAGACCCAGTACTTC. Its protein is CATGGEGQETQYF.

The chain combines TRBV5-1 with TRBJ2-7; possibly TRBD1 for D (6 bases). The CDR3 sequence is 13 residues long. In germline, CDR1 is SGHRS, CDR2 YFSETQ. Trimming took off 8 bases at V and 2 bases at J, with 14 bases between the two ends. This CDR3 reads CASSMDSTYEQYF. The CDR3 coding sequence is TGCGCCAGTTCTATGGACAGTACCTACGAGCAGTACTTC. The full variable domain, its missing parts supplied by reference TRBV5-1 and TRBJ2-7, is KAGVTQTPRYLIKTRGQQVTLSCSPISGHRSVSWYQQTPGQGLQFLFEYFSETQRNKGNFPGRFSGRQFSNSRSEMNVSTLELGDSALYLCASSMDSTYEQYFGPGTRLTVT.

The chain couples TRBV6-5 to TRBJ1-1; D is perhaps TRBD1 (6 bases). V gave up 1 base and J gave up 4 bases, with 10 bases separating them. In germline, CDR1 is MNHEY, CDR2 SVGAGI. CDR3 length: 14 residues. The CDR3 DNA reads TGTGCCAGCAGTTACTACCCCAGGGGCACTGAAGCTTTCTTT. Protein product: CASSYYPRGTEAFF.

This chain links TRBV7-7 with TRBJ2-3, with D tentatively TRBD2 (5 bases). This CDR3 is 15 amino acids long. CDR1 and CDR2 (germline): SSHAT, FNYEAQ (reference sequence). CDR3 DNA sequence: TGTGCTAGCTCGAGAACCGGGATTAGCACAGATACGCAGTATTTT. This gives the protein CASSRTGISTDTQYF. The entire variable domain, with the rest obtained from reference TRBV7-7 and TRBJ2-3, is as follows: GAGVSQSPRYKVTKRGQDVTLRCDPISSHATLYWYQQALGQGPEFLTYFNYEAQPDKSGLPSDRFSAERPEGSISTLTIQRTEQRDSAMYRCASSRTGISTDTQYFGPGTRLTVL.

Ten or more counts support this clonotype. This chain connects TRBV6-5 to TRBJ2-7, with D tentatively TRBD1 or TRBD2 (6 bases each). Germline V lookup: CDR1 MNHEY, CDR2 SVGAGI. The length of the CDR3 is 14 residues. Between the trimmed V and J ends, which lost 2 bases and 5 bases, there was a span of 13 bases. The CDR3 protein is CASSYIGGWNEQYF. In DNA form, the CDR3 reads TGTGCCAGCAGTTACATCGGGGGCTGGAACGAGCAGTACTTC.

V is TRBV6-5 and J is TRBJ2-2; tentative D call: TRBD1 (6 bases). Germline V gene data show CDR1 as MNHEY and CDR2 as SVGAGI. CDR3 length: 15 residues. V was pared by 1 base and J by 0 bases, with 6 bases between. The CDR3 reads CASSYWDTNTGELFF. CDR3 nucleotides: TGTGCCAGCAGTTACTGGGACACGAACACCGGGGAGCTGTTTTTT.

The V call is TRBV7-2, the J call TRBJ1-4; the match to TRBD1 covers 9 bases. V dropped 1 base and J dropped 5; count of bases not matched to a gene: 2. The CDR3 has 15 residues. Germline CDR1 SGHTA, CDR2 FQGNSA. This CDR3 reads CASSLVGTGNEKLFF. The CDR3, as DNA: TGTGCCAGCAGCTTAGTGGGGACAGGGAATGAAAAACTGTTTTTT.

The V and J genes are TRBV5-1 and TRBJ1-2; a weak D match, TRBD1 (5 bases). CDR1 and CDR2 (germline): SGHRS, YFSETQ. CDR3 length: 15 residues. V shed 4 bases and J shed 5 bases, with 18 bases lying between them. CDR3 loop: CASSPGRVGGYGYTF. CDR3 sequence (DNA): TGCGCCAGCAGCCCAGGGCGGGTCGGAGGGTATGGCTACACCTTC.

The rearrangement joins TRBV7-3 to TRBJ2-4, with D perhaps matching TRBD1 (6 bases). The CDR3 consists of 15 residues. Deletions cut 1 base from V and 1 base from J, with 8 bases between. CDR1 SGHTA and CDR2 FQGTGA come from the germline V gene. DNA of the CDR3: TGTGCCAGCAGCTTAATGGGGGCGGCCAAAAACATTCAGTACTTC. Its translation: CASSLMGAAKNIQYF.

This clonotype was seen only a few times. This rearrangement joins TRBV7-9 to TRBJ2-7; 11 bases match TRBD2. Germline CDR1 SEHNR, CDR2 FQNEAQ (reference sequence). V trimming: 5 bases; J trimming: 1 base; junction bases outside the gene matches: 10. The CDR3 has 17 amino acids. CDR3 in amino acids: CASSPSPRLAGSYEQYF. The CDR3 region has the DNA TGTGCCAGCAGCCCTAGTCCGCGACTAGCGGGGTCCTACGAGCAGTACTTC.

This clonotype was counted many times. The chain is built from TRBV29-1 and TRBJ2-7; the D is unclear. Germline values: CDR1 SQVTM, CDR2 ANQGSEA. This CDR3 is 13 amino acids long. Trimming shortened V by 6 bases and J by 4 bases, and 16 bases separated the two germline ends. As DNA, the CDR3 is TGCAGCGTCTCGACTGACTTGGGATACGAGCAGTACTTC. This sequence encodes CSVSTDLGYEQYF.

This chain's CDR3 is CASSPNRVPGEKLFF. The DNA of the CDR3 is TGCGCCAGCAGCCCTAACCGGGTCCCCGGGGAAAAACTGTTTTTT. This sequence joins TRBV5-1 and TRBJ1-4; D is undetermined. The CDR3 is 15 residues long. Germline V lookup: CDR1 SGHRS, CDR2 YFSETQ. The V and J ends lost 4 bases and 8 bases respectively, with 18 bases between them.

The rearrangement links TRBV20-1 to TRBJ1-6; D possibly corresponds to TRBD1 (5 bases). Trimming removed 3 bases at V and 0 bases at J, with 6 bases between. Per the germline V gene, CDR1 is DFQATT and CDR2 is SNEGSKA (reference sequence). The CDR3 is made up of 14 amino acids. The CDR3 nucleotides read TGCAGTGCTAGTGACAGCTCCTATAATTCACCCCTCCACTTT. This gives the protein CSASDSSYNSPLHF.

This clonotype was seen at least ten times. V is TRBV6-2 or TRBV6-3 and J is TRBJ2-3, with 11 bases fitting TRBD2. J was trimmed by 2 bases and V by 4 bases; bases with no gene match: 5. The CDR3 has 16 amino acids. Germline V gives CDR1 MNHEY, CDR2 SVGEGT. The CDR3 nucleotides read TGTGCCAGCAGTTCCCGACTAGCGGGGACCACAGATACGCAGTATTTT. Translated, it gives CASSSRLAGTTDTQYF.

This clonotype was recorded a few times. The V gene is TRBV6-1, the J gene TRBJ2-3; D is unclear. The CDR3 extends over 14 amino acids. Between the trimmed V and J ends, which lost 1 base and 8 bases, there was a span of 13 bases. Germline assignment: CDR1 MNHNS and CDR2 SASEGT. CDR3 amino acids: CASSEDTWMGTQYF. The CDR3 nucleotides are TGTGCCAGCAGTGAAGATACGTGGATGGGTACGCAGTATTTT.

J is TRBJ1-1 and V is TRBV28; D might be TRBD1 (5 bases). The CDR3 sequence is 16 residues long. The V end lost 2 bases, the J end lost 1 base, and 14 bases lay between the germline ends. From germline, CDR1 is MDHEN and CDR2 SYDVKM. CDR3 DNA sequence: TGTGCCAGCAGTTTAGTGAGGGGCGCAGGGAACACTGAAGCTTTCTTT. Its translation is CASSLVRGAGNTEAFF.

In DNA, the CDR3 is TGCGCCAGCAGCCCCGGGACTAGCGGGGGGGGCACAGATACGCAGTATTTT. Translating it yields CASSPGTSGGGTDTQYF. This chain connects TRBV5-1 to TRBJ2-3; 16 bases agree with TRBD2. V lost 4 bases and J lost 1; bases outside the gene matches: 3. The CDR3 runs 17 residues. Germline values: CDR1 SGHRS, CDR2 YFSETQ.

The gene calls are TRBV4-1 and TRBJ2-7; weak D call: TRBD1 (6 bases). CDR1 MGHRA and CDR2 YSYEKL come from the germline V gene. Trimming stripped 3 bases from V and 5 bases from J, with 14 bases between. CDR3 length: 14 residues. The CDR3 DNA sequence: TGCGCCAGCAGCCACCCCTTACAGGGCCACGAGCAGTACTTC. It translates to CASSHPLQGHEQYF.

This clonotype was seen at least ten times. The chain combines TRBV12-5 with TRBJ2-7; TRBD1 matches at 7 bases. Germline lookup yields CDR1 LGHNT and CDR2 FRNRAP. The CDR3 extends over 15 amino acids. V trimming: 6 bases; J trimming: 2 bases; junction bases outside the gene matches: 10. In DNA form, the CDR3 reads TGTGCTAGTGGAACAATTAGAGGGACAGCCTACGAGCAGTACTTC. This translates into CASGTIRGTAYEQYF.

This clonotype showed up just a few times. The rearrangement joins TRBV7-9 to TRBJ2-2, with D maybe TRBD1 (5 bases). V was cut by 5 bases and J by 1 base, with 11 bases left in between. The CDR3 extends over 15 amino acids. Germline V lookup: CDR1 SEHNR, CDR2 FQNEAQ (reference sequence). CDR3 in amino acids: CASSRPGQNTGELFF. Here the CDR3 DNA reads TGTGCCAGCAGCCGGCCAGGACAGAACACCGGGGAGCTGTTTTTT.

This clonotype was observed at least ten times. The chain employs TRBV3-1 and TRBJ1-2; D gene ambiguous. Germline V CDR1 and CDR2: LGHDT, YNNKEL (reference sequence). The CDR3 runs 14 residues. With 2 bases removed from V and 8 bases from J, the gap between germline ends came to 15 bases. DNA of the CDR3: TGTGCCAGCAGCCAATCTGGCCCTAGCAGGGGCTACACCTTC. This translates into CASSQSGPSRGYTF.

This clonotype came up many times. The CDR3 protein is CASSLTGMYQPQHF. As DNA, the CDR3 is TGTGCCAGCAGTTTGACAGGCATGTACCAGCCCCAGCATTTT. V and J are TRBV28 and TRBJ1-5, with D perhaps matching TRBD1 (6 bases). Germline CDR1 MDHEN, CDR2 SYDVKM. V was clipped by 3 bases and J by 7 bases, with 13 bases between them. The CDR3 length is 14 residues.

This clonotype came up many times. The chain joins TRBV5-1 to TRBJ1-5; no clear D. The CDR3 extends over 15 amino acids. Germline V gene sequence: CDR1 SGHRS, CDR2 YFSETQ. The V end was cut by 0 bases, the J end by 0 bases, with 7 bases between. The CDR3 DNA sequence: TGCGCCAGCAGCTTGGGCGGGAATAGCAATCAGCCCCAGCATTTT. Its protein product is CASSLGGNSNQPQHF.

The rearrangement joins TRBV18 to TRBJ1-1, with 7 bases identical to TRBD1. The CDR3 is 14 residues long. Trimming at V came to 5 bases and at J to 1 base, leaving 4 bases not matched to a gene. Germline CDR1 is KGHSH and CDR2 is LQKENI. As DNA, the CDR3 is TGTGCCAGCTCAAGGGACAGACAGAACACTGAAGCTTTCTTT. It specifies CASSRDRQNTEAFF. Using reference TRBV18 and TRBJ1-1 for the parts outside the CDR3, the full variable domain is NAGVMQNPRHLVRRRGQEARLRCSPMKGHSHVYWYRQLPEEGLKFMVYLQKENIIDESGMPKERFSAEFPKEGPSILRIQQVVRGDSAAYFCASSRDRQNTEAFFGQGTRLTVV.

J is TRBJ2-7 and V is TRBV20-1, with a weak D call TRBD2 (5 bases). Trimming pared 3 bases from V and 4 bases from J, leaving 16 bases between. The CDR3 is 14 amino acids. The germline gives CDR1 DFQATT, CDR2 SNEGSKA (reference sequence). The CDR3: CSASEGTGPYEQYF. CDR3 nucleotides: TGCAGTGCTAGCGAGGGTACCGGGCCTTACGAGCAGTACTTC.

This clonotype was seen ten or more times. This chain joins TRBV10-3 and TRBJ1-2; D is undetermined. CDR3 length: 14 residues. CDR1 ENHRY and CDR2 SYGVKD come from the germline V gene. Trimming took off 4 bases at V and 7 bases at J, with 16 bases between the two ends. DNA for the CDR3: TGTGCCATCAGTGCGTCCATATATGAACGTGGCTACACCTTC. Translating gives CAISASIYERGYTF.

The chain recombines TRBV25-1 with TRBJ1-6; TRBD1 might be the D (6 bases). The V gene's germline CDR1 is MGHDK and CDR2 SYGVNS. The V end lost 5 bases, the J end lost 9 bases, and 14 bases lay between the germline ends. The CDR3 has 14 residues. CDR3 DNA: TGTGCCAGCAGTCTAACAGGGATGTTTTCACCCCTCCACTTT. This encodes CASSLTGMFSPLHF. The full variable domain, with the rest looked up from reference TRBV25-1 and TRBJ1-6, is EADIYQTPRYLVIGTGKKITLECSQTMGHDKMYWYQQDPGMELHLIHYSYGVNSTEKGDLSSESTVSRIRTEHFPLTLESARPSHTSQYLCASSLTGMFSPLHFGNGTRLTVT.